The 20 T cell receptor beta chains listed next were all sequenced from one sample in a study of blood T cells in healthy people across ages. The second PCR ran about 6 to 12 cycles with a sample-barcoded 5' primer and J-beta primers. MiXCR, run by TCRdb on the 5' RACE reads, gives a single entry per CDR3 protein. This sample carries roughly 1.4 million distinct CDR3 sequences, 59% of them seen once, and the ten largest clones take roughly 7%. Sequences were obtained from blood. Receptors were obtained from a man aged 18 to 30 in good health.

The chain recombines TRBV12-3 or TRBV12-4 with TRBJ2-1; D unresolved. The CDR3 is 15 amino acids. The V end lost 3 bases, the J end lost 8 bases, and 17 bases lay between the germline ends. The CDR3 region is CASSFYPSPEYEQFF. CDR3 coding DNA: TGTGCCAGCAGTTTTTATCCCAGTCCCGAGTATGAGCAGTTCTTC.

The chain uses TRBV6-5 and TRBJ1-6; TRBD1 agrees at 7 bases. The CDR3 is 14 amino acids. With 5 bases clipped from V and 7 bases from J, the junction kept 5 bases outside the gene matches. Germline assignment: CDR1 MNHEY and CDR2 SVGAGI. The CDR3, as DNA: TGTGCCAGCAGTAGGGGACAGCTCAATTCACCCCTCCACTTT. Its translation: CASSRGQLNSPLHF.

The CDR3 here is CASSTLGGGIRNTQYF. In DNA form, the CDR3 reads TGTGCCAGCAGCACCCTTGGAGGGGGAATAAGAAATACGCAGTATTTT. This chain joins TRBV11-2 and TRBJ2-3, with D perhaps TRBD1 or TRBD2 (6 bases each). V was cut by 5 bases and J by 7 bases, with 22 bases left in between. Germline V gene data show CDR1 as SGHAT and CDR2 as FQNNGV. This CDR3 contains 16 residues. The whole variable domain, filled in from reference TRBV11-2 and TRBJ2-3, reads EAGVAQSPRYKIIEKRQSVAFWCNPISGHATLYWYQQILGQGPKLLIQFQNNGVVDDSQLPKDRFSAERLKGVDSTLKIQPAKLEDSAVYLCASSTLGGGIRNTQYFGPGTRLTVL.

The sample holds a few counts of this clonotype. The V call is TRBV5-1, the J call TRBJ2-3; D remains ambiguous. The CDR3 sequence is 16 residues long. The V gene lost 0 bases and the J gene lost 2 bases, with 13 bases spanning the gap. Germline V gene data show CDR1 as SGHRS and CDR2 as YFSETQ. CDR3 sequence: CASSLGTLPHTDTQYF. In nucleotides, the CDR3 is TGCGCCAGCAGCTTGGGAACCCTTCCCCACACAGATACGCAGTATTTT.

V and J are TRBV21-1 and TRBJ1-2; TRBD1 is the table's D call, not checked against the DNA. TRBV21-1 is reported as a pseudogene. CDR3 size: 15 residues. CDR3: CASSKGRGDNYGYTF. CDR3 in DNA: TGTGCCAGCAGCAAAGGCCGGGGGGATAACTATGGCTACACCTTC.

This clonotype was recorded a few times. The chain employs TRBV11-2 and TRBJ2-3, with TRBD2 matching 9 bases. The trim removed 5 bases at V and 6 bases at J, leaving 9 bases unmatched. The CDR3 consists of 15 residues. Germline V gives CDR1 SGHAT, CDR2 FQNNGV. CDR3 sequence: CASSRSLAGSDTQYF. CDR3 sequence (DNA): TGTGCCAGCAGCCGAAGTCTAGCGGGGTCGGATACGCAGTATTTT.

V and J are TRBV7-2 and TRBJ2-5; 7 bases are shared with TRBD1. The length of the CDR3 is 14 residues. The trim removed 0 bases at V and 5 bases at J, leaving 3 bases unmatched. The germline V gene encodes CDR1 SGHTA and CDR2 FQGNSA. The chain's CDR3 is CASSLATGAETQYF. The CDR3 nucleotides read TGTGCCAGCAGCTTAGCCACAGGGGCGGAGACCCAGTACTTC. Variable domain in full (rest from reference TRBV7-2 and TRBJ2-5): GAGVSQSPSNKVTEKGKDVELRCDPISGHTALYWYRQSLGQGLEFLIYFQGNSAPDKSGLPSDRFSAERTGGSVSTLTIQRTQQEDSAVYLCASSLATGAETQYFGPGTRLLVL.

The chain is built from TRBV25-1 and TRBJ2-1; 7 bases map to TRBD2. Per the germline V gene, CDR1 is MGHDK and CDR2 is SYGVNS. The CDR3 totals 18 residues. Germline trimming cut 0 bases from V and 7 bases from J; bases unmatched to any gene: 15. The CDR3 nucleotides are TGTGCCAGCAGTGAATATTTGGGGATAGGGGCGGGAGATAATGAGCAGTTCTTC. Translation gives CASSEYLGIGAGDNEQFF. Full variable domain (rest looked up from reference TRBV25-1 and TRBJ2-1): EADIYQTPRYLVIGTGKKITLECSQTMGHDKMYWYQQDPGMELHLIHYSYGVNSTEKGDLSSESTVSRIRTEHFPLTLESARPSHTSQYLCASSEYLGIGAGDNEQFFGPGTRLTVL.

V and J are TRBV4-1 and TRBJ2-3, with 8 bases identical to TRBD1. Germline V CDR1 and CDR2: MGHRA, YSYEKL. J gave up 4 bases and V 1 base, and 4 bases lay outside the gene matches. This CDR3 has 15 residues. The CDR3 sequence: CASSQADRGADTQYF. The CDR3 nucleotides are TGCGCCAGCAGCCAAGCTGACAGGGGAGCAGATACGCAGTATTTT.

The chain uses TRBV29-1 and TRBJ2-7, with no clear D. The CDR3 is made up of 14 amino acids. V was pared by 4 bases and J by 2 bases, with 15 bases between. The germline CDR1 and CDR2 sequences are SQVTM and ANQGSEA. CDR3 protein: CSVAWLQNPYEQYF. CDR3 bases: TGCAGCGTTGCTTGGCTTCAAAACCCCTACGAGCAGTACTTC.

J is TRBJ1-6 and V is TRBV12-3 or TRBV12-4; 8 bases align to TRBD1. The CDR3 runs to 13 residues. V trimming: 4 bases; J trimming: 8 bases; junction bases outside the gene matches: 1. This chain's CDR3 is CASSSDRDSPLHF. CDR3 nucleotide sequence: TGTGCCAGCAGTTCGGACAGGGATTCACCCCTCCACTTT.

The rearrangement joins TRBV20-1 to TRBJ2-7; TRBD2 agrees at 11 bases. Germline V gene lookup returns CDR1 DFQATT and CDR2 SNEGSKA (reference sequence). Unmatched junction bases numbered 14, after V lost 3 bases and J lost 4 bases. The CDR3 is 17 residues long. The CDR3 DNA follows: TGCAGTGCTAGCACTAGCGGGAGAAAAAGCGGGTTTTACGAGCAGTACTTC. Amino acid sequence: CSASTSGRKSGFYEQYF.

J is TRBJ2-1 and V is TRBV3-1; TRBD2 matches 12 bases. Germline V gene lookup returns CDR1 LGHDT and CDR2 YNNKEL (reference sequence). Trimming took 0 bases from V and 9 from J; bases not matched to a gene: 3. CDR3 size: 15 residues. CDR3 coding DNA: TGTGCCAGCAGCCAAGAAGGACTAGCGGGGTGTGAGCAGTTCTTC. Translating gives CASSQEGLAGCEQFF.

V and J are TRBV12-3 or TRBV12-4 and TRBJ1-2; no clear D gene. V gave up 2 bases and J gave up 3 bases, with 7 bases separating them. This CDR3 spans 13 amino acids. CDR3: CASSLTQHYGYTF. CDR3 DNA sequence: TGTGCCAGCAGTTTAACCCAGCACTATGGCTACACCTTC.

This chain joins TRBV28 and TRBJ1-4; D is possibly TRBD1 (5 bases). In germline, CDR1 is MDHEN, CDR2 SYDVKM. The CDR3 is 19 amino acids. Trimming took 1 base from V and 4 from J, leaving 22 bases between them. The CDR3 region is CASSLLRRARRGDNEKLFF. CDR3 nucleotides: TGTGCCAGCAGTTTATTACGCCGTGCACGAAGAGGGGATAATGAAAAACTGTTTTTT.

This clonotype has just a few counts. The chain carries TRBV18 and TRBJ1-4; the match to TRBD1 covers 11 bases. Losses at the gene ends were 5 bases for V and 7 bases for J; bases not matched to a gene: 3. Germline V CDR1 and CDR2: KGHSH, LQKENI. The CDR3 length is 14 residues. Here the CDR3 DNA reads TGTGCCAGCTCAACCGGGACAGGGGGTGAAAAACTGTTTTTT. Translation gives CASSTGTGGEKLFF.

This clonotype occurred a few times. V usage is TRBV5-1 and J usage is TRBJ2-3; D is perhaps TRBD1 (5 bases). The germline CDR1 and CDR2 sequences are SGHRS and YFSETQ. Trimming removed 6 bases from V and 5 bases from J, with 22 bases in between. The CDR3 loop spans 16 amino acids. The CDR3 coding sequence is TGCGCCAGCAACGAACCCGGTCAGGGCACGGAAGATACGCAGTATTTT. Translated: CASNEPGQGTEDTQYF.

The chain is built from TRBV4-3 and TRBJ2-7; possibly TRBD1 for D (5 bases). Germline-derived CDR1 and CDR2 are LGHNA and YSLEER. CDR3 size: 17 residues. V gave up 2 bases and J gave up 3 bases, with 20 bases separating them. This CDR3 is CASSQSSIPRQGYEQYF. In nucleotides, the CDR3 is TGCGCCAGCAGCCAATCCTCAATCCCCCGGCAGGGCTACGAGCAGTACTTC.

The chain is built from TRBV20-1 and TRBJ2-1, with 10 positions matching TRBD2. Germline CDR1 DFQATT, CDR2 SNEGSKA (reference sequence). Trimming took 6 bases from V and 8 from J; bases not matched to a gene: 10. The CDR3 is 14 residues long. Written as DNA, the CDR3 is TGCAGTGCCCCCGGGACTAGCGCGGTAGATGAGCAGTTCTTC. This translates into CSAPGTSAVDEQFF.

This clonotype was detected only once. The rearrangement uses TRBV11-2 and TRBJ2-5, with TRBD1 as a possible D gene (6 bases). The end of the DNA fits TRBJ2-7 better, so the J call may be wrong. Germline CDR1 SGHAT, CDR2 FQNNGV. The CDR3 length is 13 residues. The CDR3 bases are TGTGCCAGCAGCTTCAACAGGGTCAACGAGCAGTACTTC. It translates to CASSFNRVNEQYF.